Each of the 28 T cell receptor beta chains below was sequenced from the same sample in a study of cytomegalovirus exposure and HLA in healthy donors. The PCR made use of 60 Vbeta and 13 Jbeta primers. Clones were read by immunoSEQ multiplex PCR, and TCRdb kept only the in-frame ones, dropping some. This sample has approximately 100,000 clones, with around three fifths found just once. Input material: PBMCs. The receptors derive from a man aged 25-45 years in good health and CMV-seronegative.

J is TRBJ2-7 and V is TRBV10-3; D is possibly TRBD1 (6 bases). Germline V gene data show CDR1 as ENHRY and CDR2 as SYGVKD. The CDR3 loop spans 15 amino acids. Trimming cost V 3 bases and J 2 bases, with 14 bases left between them. CDR3 protein: CAISDPAGATYEQYF. The CDR3, as DNA: TGTGCCATCAGTGACCCGGCAGGGGCGACCTACGAGCAGTACTTC.

The chain employs TRBV4-2 and TRBJ2-7; D possibly corresponds to TRBD2 (5 bases). From germline, CDR1 is LGHNA and CDR2 YNFKEQ. The V and J ends lost 4 bases and 2 bases respectively, with 24 bases between them. The CDR3 contains 18 residues. In DNA, the CDR3 is TGTGCCAGCAGCCTTTACCCCCTACGGACTGGCAGCACCTACGAGCAGTACTTC. Translation: CASSLYPLRTGSTYEQYF.

This clone has only one observation. This chain uses TRBV6-1 with TRBJ2-1; the D gene is possibly TRBD2 (5 bases). Trimming left V 6 bases short and J 0 bases short, with 12 bases between. CDR3 size: 15 residues. Germline V lookup: CDR1 MNHNS, CDR2 SASEGT. For the CDR3, the DNA is TGTGCCAGCAGATCTACTAGACGCTCCTACAATGAGCAGTTCTTC. This translates into CASRSTRRSYNEQFF.

V usage is TRBV4-1 and J usage is TRBJ1-1; 8 nucleotides match TRBD1. The CDR3 runs 16 residues. Germline lookup yields CDR1 MGHRA and CDR2 YSYEKL. V dropped 3 bases and J dropped 4; count of bases not matched to a gene: 10. The CDR3 DNA reads as TGCGCCAGCAGCCAGAGACAAGCCCAGGGGGCCACTGAAGCTTTCTTT. Its protein is CASSQRQAQGATEAFF.

A few counts support this clone. CDR3 DNA sequence: TGTGCCAGCAGTTTAAAGGGGGACCAGTACTTC. Amino acids: CASSLKGDQYF. This chain joins TRBV28 and TRBJ2-5, with D tentatively TRBD1 (6 bases). The germline CDR1 and CDR2 sequences are MDHEN and SYDVKM. The V gene lost 2 bases and the J gene lost 10 bases, with 8 bases spanning the gap. The CDR3 contains 11 residues. The full variable domain, rest sourced from reference TRBV28 and TRBJ2-5, is DVKVTQSSRYLVKRTGEKVFLECVQDMDHENMFWYRQDPGLGLRLIYFSYDVKMKEKGDIPEGYSVSREKKERFSLILESASTNQTSMYLCASSLKGDQYFGPGTRLLVL.

The rearrangement joins TRBV25-1 to TRBJ1-6; D is uncertain. V lost 4 bases, J lost 2 bases, and 15 bases lay in between. Germline V gene lookup returns CDR1 MGHDK and CDR2 SYGVNS. CDR3 length: 17 residues. CDR3 region: CASSGEGGGTYNSPLHF. DNA of the CDR3: TGTGCCAGCAGTGGTGAGGGCGGTGGAACCTATAATTCACCCCTCCACTTT.

V and J are TRBV27 and TRBJ2-1, with no clear D. The V end lost 2 bases, the J end lost 5 bases, and 7 bases lay between the germline ends. CDR1 MNHEY and CDR2 SMNVEV come from the germline V gene (reference sequence). This CDR3 is 13 amino acids long. CDR3 sequence: CASSLVPNNEQFF. In DNA form, the CDR3 reads TGTGCCAGCAGTTTAGTTCCAAACAATGAGCAGTTCTTC.

The chain recombines TRBV5-6 with TRBJ1-1; D ambiguous. The CDR3 has 14 amino acids. Trimming removed 0 bases at V and 1 base at J, with 7 bases between. Germline CDR1 and CDR2: SGHDT and YYEEEE. Here the CDR3 DNA reads TGTGCCAGCAGCTTGGCCCCCGGGAACACTGAAGCTTTCTTT. It is translated as CASSLAPGNTEAFF.

V is TRBV27 and J is TRBJ2-5; D perhaps matches TRBD1 (5 bases). CDR1 and CDR2 from the germline V gene are MNHEY and SMNVEV (reference sequence). The CDR3 is 11 amino acids. Trimming left V 4 bases short and J 5 bases short, with 5 bases between. The CDR3 DNA follows: TGTGCCAGCAGTTCAGGGGAGACCCAGTACTTC. It specifies CASSSGETQYF.

The chain combines TRBV27 with TRBJ2-5; weak D call: TRBD1 (6 bases). Gene TRBJ2-7 matches the end of the DNA better, so the J call may be wrong. CDR3 size: 14 residues. Germline CDR1 reads MNHEY; CDR2 reads SMNVEV (reference sequence). CDR3 bases: TGTGCCAGCAGTTGGACAGTACCCTCCTACGAGCAGTACTTC. Translation: CASSWTVPSYEQYF.

The chain recombines TRBV21-1 with TRBJ2-5; whether TRBD1, the table's D call, matches the DNA was not checked. TRBV21-1 is given as a pseudogene. The CDR3 extends over 15 amino acids. The CDR3 loop is CASISGTGSGETQYF. CDR3 DNA sequence: TGTGCCAGCATATCCGGGACAGGGTCAGGGGAGACCCAGTACTTC.

This clone was counted only a few times. This sample includes further DNA sequences coding for the same CDR3. This rearrangement joins TRBV7-9 to TRBJ1-3; D gene uncertain. The V end was cut by 8 bases, the J end by 0 bases, with 11 bases between. Per the germline V gene, CDR1 is SEHNR and CDR2 is FQNEAQ (reference sequence). The CDR3 loop spans 14 amino acids. The CDR3 sequence: CASYLANSGNTIYF. In DNA, the CDR3 is TGTGCCAGCTATTTGGCAAACTCTGGAAACACCATATATTTT.

The CDR3 DNA sequence: TGTGCCAGCTTTGGGAGCGGGGTAGATACGCAGTATTTT. It is translated as CASFGSGVDTQYF. V is TRBV18 and J is TRBJ2-3; 7 bases match TRBD2. Unmatched junction bases numbered 6, after V lost 7 bases and J lost 5 bases. The germline CDR1 and CDR2 sequences are KGHSH and LQKENI. The CDR3 is 13 residues long.

The chain employs TRBV11-2 and TRBJ2-7, with 14 bases matching TRBD2. The CDR3 covers 15 residues. Germline-derived CDR1 and CDR2 are SGHAT and FQNNGV. Trimming cost V 4 bases and J 2 bases; bases outside gene matches: 1. The DNA for the CDR3 is TGTGCCAGCAGCTCGACTAGCGGGGGGGCCTACGAGCAGTACTTC. Translation: CASSSTSGGAYEQYF.

The V call is TRBV27, the J call TRBJ2-3, with D unclear. The germline gives CDR1 MNHEY, CDR2 SMNVEV (reference sequence). The ends were cut back, 10 bases at V and 4 bases at J, with 9 bases in the middle. The length of the CDR3 is 11 residues. CDR3 protein: CATLEADTQYF. In DNA form, the CDR3 reads TGTGCCACCCTAGAGGCAGATACGCAGTATTTT.

This clone was seen just once. The chain combines TRBV27 with TRBJ2-7; 8 bases match TRBD1. Trimming at V came to 6 bases and at J to 6 bases, leaving 10 bases not matched to a gene. CDR3 length equals 14 residues. Germline V gives CDR1 MNHEY, CDR2 SMNVEV (reference sequence). The CDR3 is CASSRTGGSIEQYF. In nucleotides, the CDR3 is TGTGCCAGCAGCCGAACAGGGGGGTCAATCGAGCAGTACTTC.

The rearrangement joins TRBV9 to TRBJ1-1; 7 nucleotides match TRBD1. The CDR3 runs 13 residues. J lost 5 bases, V lost 4 bases, and 5 bases had no gene match. CDR1 is SGDLS and CDR2 is YYNGEE in the germline V gene. CDR3 amino acids: CASSLTGLTEAFF. In nucleotides, the CDR3 is TGTGCCAGCAGCTTGACAGGGCTAACTGAAGCTTTCTTT.

V and J are TRBV5-1 and TRBJ2-3, with 9 bases aligning to TRBD1. CDR3 size: 16 residues. In germline, CDR1 is SGHRS, CDR2 YFSETQ. V lost 5 bases, J lost 4 bases, and 11 bases stayed unmatched. The CDR3 loop is CASRNTGTGSADTQYF. The CDR3 nucleotides read TGCGCCAGCAGAAACACCGGGACAGGGTCTGCAGATACGCAGTATTTT.

The rearrangement uses TRBV5-4 and TRBJ2-3, with 7 bases that match TRBD1. CDR1 SGHNT and CDR2 YYREEE come from the germline V gene (reference sequence). The CDR3 extends over 15 amino acids. Trimming removed 4 bases from V and 6 bases from J; junction bases left unmatched: 11. The DNA for the CDR3 is TGTGCCAGCAGCCCCGGTGACAGGGTCCCCGATACGCAGTATTTT. It translates to CASSPGDRVPDTQYF. Combining the CDR3 with reference TRBV5-4 and TRBJ2-3 gives the whole variable domain ETGVTQSPTHLIKTRGQQVTLRCSSQSGHNTVSWYQQALGQGPQFIFQYYREEENGRGNFPPRFSGLQFPNYSSELNVNALELDDSALYLCASSPGDRVPDTQYFGPGTRLTVL.

V usage is TRBV18 and J usage is TRBJ1-6, with TRBD1 matching 7 bases. The CDR3 extends over 14 amino acids. Looked up from germline, CDR1 is KGHSH and CDR2 is LQKENI. Unmatched junction bases numbered 1, after V lost 2 bases and J lost 6 bases. The CDR3 DNA is TGTGCCAGCTCACCAGACAGGGCTAATTCACCCCTCCACTTT. Translation: CASSPDRANSPLHF.

The chain is built from TRBV27 and TRBJ1-4, with 8 bases that match TRBD1. The V gene end was trimmed by 5 bases and the J gene end by 7 bases; junction bases not matched to a gene: 6. CDR3 length: 14 residues. CDR1 MNHEY and CDR2 SMNVEV come from the germline V gene (reference sequence). In DNA form, the CDR3 reads TGTGCCAGCAGTCGAAGCGGGACAGGTGAAAAACTGTTTTTT. Translating it yields CASSRSGTGEKLFF.

This clone was observed a handful of times. The chain carries TRBV9 and TRBJ2-3; 8 bases map to TRBD2. The CDR3 extends over 16 amino acids. J gave up 1 base and V 0 bases, and 4 bases lay outside the gene matches. In germline, CDR1 is SGDLS, CDR2 YYNGEE. The CDR3 region has the DNA TGTGCCAGCAGCGTAGCTGCGACTAGCGGCACAGATACGCAGTATTTT. Amino acid sequence: CASSVAATSGTDTQYF.

J is TRBJ1-4 and V is TRBV30; maybe TRBD1 (6 bases). Germline CDR1 reads GTSNPN; CDR2 reads SVGIG (reference sequence). Trimming removed 4 bases from V and 6 bases from J, with 12 bases in between. The CDR3 spans 13 residues. Here the CDR3 reads CAWNRVGDEKLFF. The CDR3 bases are TGTGCCTGGAACAGGGTAGGGGATGAAAAACTGTTTTTT.

The V call is TRBV9, the J call TRBJ2-5, with 7 bases lining up with TRBD1. V was clipped by 4 bases and J by 11 bases; unmatched bases: 17. There are 15 residues in the CDR3. Germline V gene lookup returns CDR1 SGDLS and CDR2 YYNGEE. For the CDR3, the DNA is TGTGCCAGCAGCCGAACAGGGGCCGCCTCATTGGAGCAGTACTTC. Its protein is CASSRTGAASLEQYF.

This clone was detected a few times. This sequence joins TRBV4-2 and TRBJ2-7, with 7 bases that match TRBD1. This CDR3 contains 14 residues. CDR1 LGHNA and CDR2 YNFKEQ come from the germline V gene. Trimming cost V 4 bases and J 1 base; bases outside gene matches: 4. In DNA form, the CDR3 reads TGTGCCAGCAGCCTACAACAGGGGTCCTACGAGCAGTACTTC. Protein product: CASSLQQGSYEQYF.

This sequence joins TRBV5-8 and TRBJ1-5, with no clear D. Trimming shortened V by 3 bases and J by 2 bases, and 15 bases separated the two germline ends. The CDR3 has 16 amino acids. The V gene's germline CDR1 is SGHTS and CDR2 YDEGEE. The CDR3 here is CASSSERSFRNQPQHF. Here the CDR3 DNA reads TGTGCCAGCAGCTCGGAGCGGAGTTTTCGCAATCAGCCCCAGCATTTT.

The gene calls are TRBV23-1 and TRBJ2-6; possibly TRBD2 for D (6 bases). TRBV23-1 is known as an ORF, though its function is uncertain. Trimming removed 5 bases from V and 0 bases from J, with 8 bases in between. The CDR3 is 15 amino acids. For the CDR3, the DNA is TGCGCCAGCAGTGAGGGAGGCTCTGGGGCCAACGTCCTGACTTTC. This translates into CASSEGGSGANVLTF.

This clone was picked up a small number of times. The chain employs TRBV29-1 and TRBJ2-5; TRBD2 is a possible D gene (7 bases). The CDR3 runs to 15 residues. From germline, CDR1 is SQVTM and CDR2 ANQGSEA. Deletions cut 4 bases from V and 5 bases from J, with 20 bases between. The CDR3, as DNA: TGCAGCGTTGTTGGATGGGGGGGGGCTCGGGAGACCCAGTACTTC. Its protein product is CSVVGWGGARETQYF.